The T cell receptor beta chain under discussion was sequenced for a study of T cells in Graves' hyperthyroidism and ophthalmopathy. The germline V and J ends were trimmed by 4 bases and 5 bases, with 15 bases remaining between them. CDR3 length: 15 residues. Germline loops: CDR1 SGHNT, CDR2 YYREEE (reference sequence). RNA transcripts provided the source from which TCR beta CDR3 regions were amplified. The TCR CDR3 first-round RT-PCR relied on the HTBI primer set. TCRdb passed the multiplex PCR reads through MiXCR, listing each CDR3 protein once. Seen here are roughly 170,000 distinct CDR3 sequences, approximately 9% observed once, and the top ten hold roughly 23%. This clonotype turned up a few times.

Source material: blood. The receptor was derived from a woman younger than 30 with Graves' hyperthyroidism that later progressed to Graves' ophthalmopathy. The chain joins TRBV5-4 to TRBJ2-2; a possible D gene is TRBD1 (5 bases). The CDR3 nucleotides are TGTGCCAGCAGCCCTAATATGGGGCAAACCGGGGAGCTGTTTTTT. Translation: CASSPNMGQTGELFF.